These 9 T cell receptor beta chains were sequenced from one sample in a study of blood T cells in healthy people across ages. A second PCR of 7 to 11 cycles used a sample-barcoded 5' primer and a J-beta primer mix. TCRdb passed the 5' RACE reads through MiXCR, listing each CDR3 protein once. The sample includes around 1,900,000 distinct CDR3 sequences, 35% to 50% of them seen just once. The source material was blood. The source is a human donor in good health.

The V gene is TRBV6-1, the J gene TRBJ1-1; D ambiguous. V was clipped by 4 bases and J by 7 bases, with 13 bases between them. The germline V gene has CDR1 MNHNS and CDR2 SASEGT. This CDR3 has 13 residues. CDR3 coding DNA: TGTGCCAGCAGTGGGACCCTGAAGGATGAAGCTTTCTTT. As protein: CASSGTLKDEAFF.

Here the CDR3 reads CASSQWWGGAVDTQYF. The CDR3 DNA is TGCGCCAGCAGCCAATGGTGGGGGGGGGCCGTAGATACGCAGTATTTT. The chain is built from TRBV4-1 and TRBJ2-3; maybe TRBD2 (7 bases). CDR1 MGHRA and CDR2 YSYEKL come from the germline V gene. The CDR3 loop spans 16 amino acids. The V gene lost 2 bases and the J gene lost 5 bases, with 17 bases spanning the gap.

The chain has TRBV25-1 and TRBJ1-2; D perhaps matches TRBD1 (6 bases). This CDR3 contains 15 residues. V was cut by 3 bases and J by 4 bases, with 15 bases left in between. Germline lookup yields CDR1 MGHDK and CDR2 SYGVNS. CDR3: CASSDPGVGAYGYTF. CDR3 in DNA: TGTGCCAGCAGTGATCCCGGAGTGGGGGCCTATGGCTACACCTTC.

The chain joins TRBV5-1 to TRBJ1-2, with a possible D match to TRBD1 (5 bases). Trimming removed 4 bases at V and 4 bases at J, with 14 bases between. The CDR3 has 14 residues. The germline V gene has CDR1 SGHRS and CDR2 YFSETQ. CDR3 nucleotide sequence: TGCGCCAGCAGCACGGACGACAGTCCCTATGGCTACACCTTC. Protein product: CASSTDDSPYGYTF.

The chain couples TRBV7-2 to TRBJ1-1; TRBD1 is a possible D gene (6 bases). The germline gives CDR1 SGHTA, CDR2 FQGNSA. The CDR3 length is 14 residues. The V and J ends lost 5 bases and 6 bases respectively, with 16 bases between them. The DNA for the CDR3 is TGTGCCAGCAGCGCTCAGTGGGGGGGCCCTGAAGCTTTCTTT. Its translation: CASSAQWGGPEAFF. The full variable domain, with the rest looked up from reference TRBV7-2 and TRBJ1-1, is GAGVSQSPSNKVTEKGKDVELRCDPISGHTALYWYRQSLGQGLEFLIYFQGNSAPDKSGLPSDRFSAERTGGSVSTLTIQRTQQEDSAVYLCASSAQWGGPEAFFGQGTRLTVV.

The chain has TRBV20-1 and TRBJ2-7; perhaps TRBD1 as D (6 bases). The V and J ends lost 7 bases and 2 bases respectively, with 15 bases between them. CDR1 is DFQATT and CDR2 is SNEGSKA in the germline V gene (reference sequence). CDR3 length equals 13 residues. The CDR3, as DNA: TGCAGTGTTCCCAGGGGCAATACCTACGAGCAGTACTTC. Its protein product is CSVPRGNTYEQYF.

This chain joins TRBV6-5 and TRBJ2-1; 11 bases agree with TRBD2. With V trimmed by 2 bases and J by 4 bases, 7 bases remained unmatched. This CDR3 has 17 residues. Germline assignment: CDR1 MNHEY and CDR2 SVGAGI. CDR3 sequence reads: CASSYTTSGGLYNEQFF. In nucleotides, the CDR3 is TGTGCCAGCAGTTACACTACTAGCGGGGGATTATACAATGAGCAGTTCTTC.

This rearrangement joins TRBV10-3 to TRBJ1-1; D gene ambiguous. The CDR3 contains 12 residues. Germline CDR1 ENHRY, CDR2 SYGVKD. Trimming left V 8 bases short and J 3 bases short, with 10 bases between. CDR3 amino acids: CAIGEVYTEAFF. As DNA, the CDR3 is TGTGCCATCGGGGAGGTCTACACTGAAGCTTTCTTT.

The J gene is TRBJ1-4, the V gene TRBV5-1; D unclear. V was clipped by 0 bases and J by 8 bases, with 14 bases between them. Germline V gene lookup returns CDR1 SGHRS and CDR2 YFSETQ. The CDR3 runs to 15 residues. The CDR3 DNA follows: TGCGCCAGCAGCTTGGGACCGTCTGGAGGGGAAAAACTGTTTTTT. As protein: CASSLGPSGGEKLFF.